This T cell receptor (beta chain) was sequenced for a study of blood T cell repertoires in COVID-19. Sequencing used immunoSEQ multiplex PCR; TCRdb keeps in-frame clones, though not all of them. The sample gives 250,000 to 300,000 clones, approximately 85% of which show up once; 4.5% to 5.5% is in the top ten. This CDR3 spans 16 amino acids. Per germline, CDR1 SGHDT and CDR2 YYEEEE. Trimming took 5 bases from V and 9 from J; bases not matched to a gene: 16. This TCR was recovered from a man aged 50-60 years with active or convalescent COVID-19. The V gene is TRBV5-6, the J gene TRBJ2-7, with 11 bases lining up with TRBD2. What was sequenced was peripheral blood. The CDR3 reads CASSSRLAGLTRGQYF. The CDR3 region has the DNA TGTGCCAGCAGTTCAAGACTAGCGGGATTGACCAGAGGGCAGTACTTC.